The source of this T cell receptor beta chain is a study of low-dose radiotherapy and immunotherapy resistance in tumors. Germline lookup yields CDR1 MGHDK and CDR2 SYGVNS. The CDR3 extends over 14 amino acids. Trimming shortened V by 3 bases and J by 0 bases, and 8 bases separated the two germline ends. Time point given: after trial treatment. Treatment meaning: LDRT plus nivolumab, ipilimumab, low-dose cyclophosphamide and aspirin (RACIN trial). Alpha- and beta-chain coverage of first-strand cDNA came from TRAV- and TRBV-specific primers. TCR amplification involved 20 to 25 PCR cycles with a constant-region primer and V-primer adapter. In TCRdb, the reads were re-called with MiXCR into one record per CDR3 protein. The table has around 80,000 distinct CDR3 sequences, less than 20% seen once.

Sequences were derived from PBMCs, sampled after low-dose radiotherapy plus immunotherapy. The V gene is TRBV25-1, the J gene TRBJ1-1; weak D call: TRBD1 (5 bases). This TCR was sampled from a male donor with prostate cancer. CDR3 amino acids: CASSETVMNTEAFF. The CDR3 DNA reads TGTGCCAGCAGTGAGACAGTTATGAACACTGAAGCTTTCTTT.